This T cell receptor beta chain was sequenced in a study of blood T cell repertoires in COVID-19. As for the study in general: The origin of the acute and convalescent COVID-19 samples was the United States, Italy and Spain. From T cells, B-cell-depleted T cells, or PBMCs came the material, which was cDNA or gDNA.

Methods used by the authors: Amplifying reference gene primers gave estimates of nucleated cell counts. Repertoires were generated with immunoSEQ multiplex PCR, while TCRdb's copy carries only in-frame clones and drops some. That table supplies the V and J calls and clone size; D and trimming were determined from the DNA. In the table there are about 190,000 clones, about three quarters of which are singletons. The CDR3 contains 15 residues. Germline CDR1 MDHEN, CDR2 SYDVKM. After removal of 6 bases from V and 2 bases from J, the junction contained 7 bases not matched to a gene. The sequence derives from a woman older than 75 with active or convalescent COVID-19. V is TRBV28 and J is TRBJ2-5; 9 positions match TRBD1. Material for sequencing was peripheral blood. Here the CDR3 DNA reads TGTGCCAGCAGGCCTGGGGACAGGGAACAAGAGACCCAGTACTTC. Translation: CASRPGDREQETQYF.